What follows are 19 T cell receptor beta chains derived from one specimen sequenced in a study of OX40 agonist ivuxolimab in advanced cancers. Here immunoSEQ multiplex PCR was the method, and the copy in TCRdb shows in-frame clones only, minus some. The repertoire includes tens of thousands of clones, approximately 92% of them detected once, and less than 0.6% sits in the top ten. The sample consisted of CD4+ or CD8+ T cells sorted from blood, taken in a trial of the OX40 agonist ivuxolimab. All receptors derive from an adult with an advanced solid tumor such as melanoma, head and neck, liver or kidney cancer.

This chain joins TRBV23-1 and TRBJ2-5; 7 nucleotides agree with TRBD1. TRBV23-1 is treated as an ORF (open reading frame) with a function not yet certain. The CDR3 extends over 17 amino acids. J gave up 0 bases and V 2 bases, and 9 bases lay outside the gene matches. CDR3 bases: TGCGCCAGCAGTCAACGAGACAGGGAACCGTACCAAGAGACCCAGTACTTC. Translation gives CASSQRDREPYQETQYF.

There are a few counts of this clone. This chain joins TRBV19 and TRBJ1-5; perhaps TRBD1 as D (5 bases). Germline V gene data show CDR1 as LNHDA and CDR2 as SQIVND (reference sequence). The CDR3 runs 16 residues. The V gene lost 0 bases and the J gene lost 5 bases, with 14 bases spanning the gap. The CDR3 DNA is TGTGCCAGTAGTATAGATGTGGGGCGAAGGGATCAGCCCCAGCATTTT. Its translation: CASSIDVGRRDQPQHF.

The rearrangement joins TRBV5-6 to TRBJ1-3; D gene ambiguous. Trimming left V 4 bases short and J 0 bases short, with 17 bases between. The germline V gene has CDR1 SGHDT and CDR2 YYEEEE. The CDR3 has 17 residues. CDR3: CASSPTFQVHSGNTIYF. The CDR3 DNA sequence: TGTGCCAGCAGCCCGACTTTTCAGGTGCACTCTGGAAACACCATATATTTT.

The chain joins TRBV19 to TRBJ1-2; TRBD1 agrees at 8 bases. The CDR3 consists of 13 residues. V trimming: 5 bases; J trimming: 2 bases; junction bases outside the gene matches: 1. Per germline, CDR1 LNHDA and CDR2 SQIVND (reference sequence). CDR3 residues: CASSWDRNYGYTF. CDR3 bases: TGTGCCAGTAGTTGGGACAGGAACTATGGCTACACCTTC. Complete variable domain (other parts from reference TRBV19 and TRBJ1-2): DGGITQSPKYLFRKEGQNVTLSCEQNLNHDAMYWYRQDPGQGLRLIYYSQIVNDFQKGDIAEGYSVSREKKESFPLTVTSAQKNPTAFYLCASSWDRNYGYTFGSGTRLTVV.

The chain employs TRBV27 and TRBJ2-2, with D possibly being TRBD1 or TRBD2 (5 bases each). Trimming removed 0 bases from V and 6 bases from J, with 8 bases in between. This CDR3 region has 14 residues. Germline loops: CDR1 MNHEY, CDR2 SMNVEV (reference sequence). Here the CDR3 DNA reads TGTGCCAGCAGTTTATCCGGGACCCCCGGGGAGCTGTTTTTT. It translates to CASSLSGTPGELFF.

V usage is TRBV5-1 and J usage is TRBJ2-7; 9 nucleotides agree with TRBD2. This CDR3 contains 17 residues. The V gene's germline CDR1 is SGHRS and CDR2 YFSETQ. Trimming took 0 bases from V and 0 from J; bases not matched to a gene: 7. The CDR3 reads CASSLGGTSFTSYEQYF. DNA of the CDR3: TGCGCCAGCAGCTTGGGTGGGACTAGCTTTACCTCCTACGAGCAGTACTTC.

This chain links TRBV29-1 with TRBJ2-3; tentatively, D is TRBD2 (6 bases). From germline, CDR1 is SQVTM and CDR2 ANQGSEA. There are 12 residues in the CDR3. This CDR3 is CTEEGITDTQYF. CDR3 nucleotide sequence: TGCACTGAGGAGGGGATCACAGATACGCAGTATTTT.

This clone was detected only a few times. The chain is built from TRBV5-8 and TRBJ2-2, with 15 bases fitting TRBD2. V gave up 4 bases and J gave up 5 bases; unmatched junction bases: 3. This CDR3 is built from 16 residues. CDR1 and CDR2 from the germline V gene are SGHTS and YDEGEE. The CDR3 DNA sequence: TGTGCCAGCAGCGGGGGACTAGCGGGAGGAACCGGGGAGCTGTTTTTT. Protein: CASSGGLAGGTGELFF.

This chain joins TRBV4-2 and TRBJ1-4, with TRBD1 matching over 12 bases. This CDR3 comprises 19 residues. V shed 5 bases and J 4 bases; nucleotides not matched to a gene: 14. Germline V gene data show CDR1 as LGHNA and CDR2 as YNFKEQ. As DNA, the CDR3 is TGTGCCAGCAGCGCTACCGGGACAGGGGGCCACGTTGGTAATGAAAAACTGTTTTTT. This codes for CASSATGTGGHVGNEKLFF.

Judged by abundance, this clone is medium-sized. This chain links TRBV28 with TRBJ2-2; D might be TRBD1 or TRBD2, each matching 7 bases. The CDR3 runs 15 residues. V lost 4 bases and J lost 4, with 13 bases in between. CDR1 and CDR2 from the germline V gene are MDHEN and SYDVKM. CDR3 in DNA: TGTGCCAGCAGTTCACAGGGGAGGGCCACCGGGGAGCTGTTTTTT. It specifies CASSSQGRATGELFF. The whole variable domain, filled in from reference TRBV28 and TRBJ2-2, reads DVKVTQSSRYLVKRTGEKVFLECVQDMDHENMFWYRQDPGLGLRLIYFSYDVKMKEKGDIPEGYSVSREKKERFSLILESASTNQTSMYLCASSSQGRATGELFFGEGSRLTVL.

The chain is built from TRBV30 and TRBJ2-1; the D gene is possibly TRBD1 (5 bases). Germline loops: CDR1 GTSNPN, CDR2 SVGIG (reference sequence). This CDR3 contains 12 residues. The germline V and J ends were trimmed by 5 bases and 6 bases, with 11 bases remaining between them. The CDR3 here is CAWSQGPNEQFF. The CDR3 DNA sequence: TGTGCCTGGTCTCAGGGCCCCAATGAGCAGTTCTTC.

About this clone: One end of the junction varies from germline; a read error may be responsible. This rearrangement joins TRBV20-1 to TRBJ1-2, with TRBD1 as a possible D gene (5 bases). Germline CDR1 reads DFQATT; CDR2 reads SNEGSKA (reference sequence). This CDR3 spans 10 amino acids. The CDR3 loop reads CSARRDGQPF. DNA for the CDR3: TGCAGTGCTAGGCGGGACGGCCAACCCTTC.

The rearrangement uses TRBV21-1 and TRBJ1-5; no DNA check was done on the table's D call, TRBD1. TRBV21-1 constitutes a pseudogene. The CDR3 is 20 amino acids. The CDR3 region is CASSKGRYGQGASSNQPQHF. Here the CDR3 DNA reads TGTGCCAGCAGCAAAGGGAGATATGGACAGGGGGCTTCGAGCAATCAGCCCCAGCATTTT.

The chain combines TRBV7-2 with TRBJ2-5, with D perhaps given as TRBD1 or TRBD2 (5 bases each). The J call is in doubt because the DNA end fits TRBJ2-7 better. CDR1 and CDR2 (germline): SGHTA, FQGNSA. The CDR3 spans 14 residues. The CDR3 loop reads CASSSLRGGYEQYF. The CDR3 DNA follows: TGTGCCAGCAGCTCCCTTCGGGGCGGCTACGAGCAGTACTTC.

The DNA of the CDR3 is TGTGCCAGCAGTCTACGACAGGGGACCCACACTGAAGCTTTCTTT. Its protein product is CASSLRQGTHTEAFF. This rearrangement joins TRBV27 to TRBJ1-1; 8 nucleotides align to TRBD1. The CDR3 consists of 15 residues. V dropped 5 bases and J dropped 3; count of bases not matched to a gene: 8. Germline V lookup: CDR1 MNHEY, CDR2 SMNVEV (reference sequence).

The chain uses TRBV6-6 and TRBJ2-7, with a tentative D call TRBD1 (6 bases). V dropped 5 bases and J dropped 4 bases, with 15 bases sitting between them. This CDR3 has 14 residues. Germline CDR1 and CDR2: MNHNY and SVGAGI (reference sequence). The CDR3 here is CASSPRDILYEQYF. As DNA, the CDR3 is TGTGCCAGCAGTCCCCGGGACATATTATACGAGCAGTACTTC.

The V gene is TRBV2, the J gene TRBJ1-1; D is unresolved. Trimming removed 1 base from V and 4 bases from J, with 10 bases in between. The CDR3 has 14 amino acids. CDR1 SNHLY and CDR2 FYNNEI come from the germline V gene. CDR3 residues: CASSEVSVFTEAFF. In nucleotides, the CDR3 is TGTGCCAGCAGTGAAGTCAGCGTATTCACTGAAGCTTTCTTT.

The chain is built from TRBV18 and TRBJ1-3; D call uncertain. The V and J ends lost 4 bases and 0 bases respectively, with 13 bases between them. Germline CDR1 KGHSH, CDR2 LQKENI. CDR3 length: 16 residues. The CDR3 loop is CASSRGDTSSGNTIYF. In nucleotides, the CDR3 is TGTGCCAGCTCACGGGGAGACACGAGCTCTGGAAACACCATATATTTT.

This chain links TRBV28 with TRBJ2-5, with 8 bases lining up with TRBD2. The CDR3 extends over 14 amino acids. The junction had 6 bases not matched to a gene; V was cut back by 6 bases and J by 3 bases. Germline-derived CDR1 and CDR2 are MDHEN and SYDVKM. CDR3 in DNA: TGTGCCAGCAGACCACACGGGGGGGAAGAGACCCAGTACTTC. Encoded protein: CASRPHGGEETQYF. The full variable domain, its missing parts supplied by reference TRBV28 and TRBJ2-5, is DVKVTQSSRYLVKRTGEKVFLECVQDMDHENMFWYRQDPGLGLRLIYFSYDVKMKEKGDIPEGYSVSREKKERFSLILESASTNQTSMYLCASRPHGGEETQYFGPGTRLLVL.